This paragraph reports one TCR beta chain. Produced via immunoSEQ multiplex PCR; TCRdb's table is partial and in-frame only. The sample has some 74,000 clones, around 95% seen once. This sample was taken from a study of technical replicates of blood from a handful of donors. Deletions cut 0 bases from V and 7 bases from J, with 4 bases between. CDR3 length: 12 residues. Germline V CDR1 and CDR2: WNHNN, SYGVQD (reference sequence). The source material was T cells isolated from PBMCs. The clonotype originates from a human donor in good health. The V gene is TRBV10-1, the J gene TRBJ1-5; D gene uncertain. The CDR3 coding sequence is TGCGCCAGCAGTGAGTCGAGCCAGCCCCAGCATTTT. Protein sequence: CASSESSQPQHF.